This T cell receptor (beta chain) was found in a study of T cells after yellow fever vaccination. TCRdb passed the 5' RACE reads through MiXCR, listing each CDR3 protein once. The table records around 600,000 distinct CDR3 sequences, approximately 13% of them present only once. This clonotype was detected only a few times. Germline V gives CDR1 GTSNPN, CDR2 SVGIG (reference sequence). V was shortened by 5 bases and J by 7 bases, with 28 bases between the two germline ends. This CDR3 spans 17 amino acids. The rearrangement joins TRBV30 to TRBJ2-3; tentative D call: TRBD1 (6 bases). The TCR sequence derives from a man between 25 and 39 years old who received the YFV17D yellow fever vaccine. The starting material was PBMCs, obtained on the day of the yellow fever booster vaccination. In nucleotides, the CDR3 is TGTGCCTGGGAAGGGCCTCACAGGGCTGAGAATGTATATACGCAGTATTTT. It specifies CAWEGPHRAENVYTQYF.